This T cell receptor beta chain was found in a study of T cell changes during pregnancy in multiple sclerosis. This clone was seen more than once but under ten times. Some clones are missing from TCRdb's copy, which holds only in-frame ones; the method was immunoSEQ multiplex PCR. Among 25,000 or so clones listed, 86% were seen once. The CDR3 has 15 amino acids. Deletions cut 2 bases from V and 0 bases from J, with 8 bases between. CDR1 and CDR2 (germline): SGHVS, FNYEAQ. The sample consisted of CD4+ T cells from peripheral blood mononuclear cells, taken in the first trimester of pregnancy. The TCR comes from a female donor in good health, enrolled as a control in a pregnancy study. V is TRBV7-6 and J is TRBJ2-1; possibly TRBD2 for D (6 bases). The CDR3 loop is CASSLNGGSYNEQFF. The CDR3 DNA sequence: TGTGCCAGCAGCTTAAACGGGGGCTCCTACAATGAGCAGTTCTTC.